The source of this T cell receptor beta chain is a study of shared clonotypes between healthy human individuals. Study-wide context: CD8 memory received one plate per donor, CD8 naive two, CD4 memory three and CD4 naive three. Whole-study findings and limits: It was the few donors that limited the genetic and exposure-history diversity represented.

The V gene lost 6 bases and the J gene lost 4 bases, with 13 bases spanning the gap. CDR1 is MNHEY, CDR2 SMNVEV, per germline (reference sequence). This CDR3 spans 13 amino acids. Remarks on this clone: Its antigen is still unknown.

Deep-level settings were used for running the assay. Several immunoSEQ plates held equal portions of the genomic DNA taken from each subset. Produced via immunoSEQ multiplex PCR; TCRdb's table is partial and in-frame only. This table holds about 2 million clones, roughly 94% found once. The sample comprised naive CD4+ T cells sorted from blood. Subset noted: CD45RA+ positively selected. This receptor was taken from a man in his late teens or twenties in good health. This rearrangement joins TRBV27 to TRBJ2-7; D may be TRBD1 (5 bases). The CDR3 sequence is CASRGEQAYEQYF. CDR3 DNA sequence: TGTGCCAGCAGAGGCGAACAGGCTTACGAGCAGTACTTC.